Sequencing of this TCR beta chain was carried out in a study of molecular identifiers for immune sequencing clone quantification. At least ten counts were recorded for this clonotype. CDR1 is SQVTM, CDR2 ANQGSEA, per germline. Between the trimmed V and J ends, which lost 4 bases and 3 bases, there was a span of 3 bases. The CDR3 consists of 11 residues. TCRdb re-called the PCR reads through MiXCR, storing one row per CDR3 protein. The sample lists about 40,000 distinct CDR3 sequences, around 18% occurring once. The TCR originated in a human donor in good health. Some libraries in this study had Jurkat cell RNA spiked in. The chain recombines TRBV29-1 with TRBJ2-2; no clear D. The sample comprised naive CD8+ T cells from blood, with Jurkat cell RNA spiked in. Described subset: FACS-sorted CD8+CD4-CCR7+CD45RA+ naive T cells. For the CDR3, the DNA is TGCAGCGTTGGTCACACCGGGGAGCTGTTTTTT. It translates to CSVGHTGELFF.